Below, one T cell receptor (beta chain) is given with its context. Seattle's cohort entered during active infection and was followed longitudinally. This specimen comes from a study of blood T cell repertoires in COVID-19. In the study overall: Collection of acute and convalescent COVID-19 samples took place in the United States, Italy and Spain. Sources were T cells, B-cell-depleted T cells, or PBMCs; the material itself was cDNA or gDNA.

The CDR3 spans 11 residues. The germline gives CDR1 WSHSY, CDR2 SAAADI. The V gene lost 3 bases and the J gene lost 10 bases, with 9 bases spanning the gap. The table came from immunoSEQ multiplex PCR; TCRdb's copy has only in-frame clones and leaves some out. The sample has under 450,000 clones; approximately 88% are singletons. The specimen sequenced was peripheral blood. This receptor was taken from a woman aged 45 to 65 with COVID-19, enrolled during active disease. V is TRBV10-2 and J is TRBJ1-1; D remains ambiguous. The DNA of the CDR3 is TGCGCCAGCAGTGAAACGAGGGTAGCTTTCTTT. Translated, it gives CASSETRVAFF.